This T cell receptor (beta chain) was sequenced in a study of shared clonotypes between healthy human individuals. Remarks on this clone: Its antigen is unidentified. Additional DNA sequences in this sample encode the identical CDR3.

Study-level points and caveats: Sequencing of the sorted subsets was shown by rarefaction to be incomplete despite large depth. Of the naive CD4 clonotypes, 4% to 5% were shared across a few donors.

As defined, naive CD8 cells were CD45RO-negative and positively selected for CCR7, with terminally differentiated effector memory CD45RA+ cells excluded. Germline CDR1 is MNHEY and CDR2 is SVGAGI. The CDR3 consists of 15 residues. V lost 0 bases and J lost 0, with 8 bases in between. Data came from immunoSEQ multiplex PCR; TCRdb stores just in-frame clones and leaves some out. The table records around 2,000,000 clones, more than 85% of them present only once. The rearrangement uses TRBV6-5 and TRBJ1-1; a weak D match, TRBD1 (5 bases). The TCR comes from a man in his late teens or twenties in good health. Some clones in this sample may be carry-over from other donors' samples. The material sequenced was naive CD8+ T cells from PBMCs. The DNA for the CDR3 is TGTGCCAGCAGTTACTCGGGGGAATTGAACACTGAAGCTTTCTTT. It is translated as CASSYSGELNTEAFF.